Following are 32 T cell receptor beta chains from one sample sequenced in a study of T cell responses to AZD1222 COVID-19 vaccine (dated by TCRdb to the early 2020s). Preparation of the library involved the immunoSEQ multiplex PCR assay. This is the immuneACCESS table as TCRdb keeps it, with only in-frame sequences that have V and J called. A part of the clones is gone; compared with another copy, unresolved V genes explain less than half, and the rest is unexplained. This sample lists 130,000 or so clones; 75% to 95% were detected once. 1.5% to 2% of the sample is held by the ten biggest clonotypes. The time point label corresponds to: about 28 days (+/-7) after the second vaccine dose. Sequences were derived from peripheral blood, sampled 28 days after the second AZD1222 dose. Source of these receptors: an adult who received the AZD1222 COVID-19 vaccine.

This chain uses TRBV27 with TRBJ1-1, with D perhaps matching TRBD1 (6 bases). V lost 0 bases, J lost 5 bases, and 13 bases lay in between. Germline V gene data show CDR1 as MNHEY and CDR2 as SMNVEV (reference sequence). This CDR3 comprises 15 residues. CDR3 amino acids: CASSLSAGVRTEAFF. The DNA for the CDR3 is TGTGCCAGCAGTTTATCGGCAGGGGTGCGGACTGAAGCTTTCTTT.

The chain joins TRBV7-6 to TRBJ1-1; D uncertain. V gave up 5 bases and J gave up 4 bases, with 17 bases separating them. The germline V gene encodes CDR1 SGHVS and CDR2 FNYEAQ. The CDR3 length is 15 residues. The CDR3 DNA follows: TGTGCCAGCAGCCCCCCAAGTTCAGTAAGCACTGAAGCTTTCTTT. Translation gives CASSPPSSVSTEAFF.

This clone was seen more than once but under ten times. The chain recombines TRBV3-1 (or the pseudogene TRBV3-2) with TRBJ1-2; no firm D call. CDR3 size: 15 residues. Trimming took off 1 base at V and 7 bases at J, with 16 bases between the two ends. Germline V lookup: CDR1 LGHDT, CDR2 YNNKEL (reference sequence). The CDR3 DNA reads TGTGCCAGCAGCCAAGTGAGTGAGACGTCGTTTGGCTACACCTTC. This sequence encodes CASSQVSETSFGYTF.

J is TRBJ1-1 and V is TRBV29-1; D gene uncertain. Germline CDR1 reads SQVTM; CDR2 reads ANQGSEA. This CDR3 is built from 13 residues. Trimming took 6 bases from V and 3 from J, leaving 14 bases between them. The CDR3 region has the DNA TGCAGCGTGGCAGGAACCCTGTACACTGAAGCTTTCTTT. Amino acid sequence: CSVAGTLYTEAFF.

The rearrangement links TRBV5-1 to TRBJ1-6; D is unresolved. CDR1 and CDR2 (germline): SGHRS, YFSETQ. V gave up 1 base and J gave up 8 bases, with 13 bases separating them. The CDR3 is 15 residues long. In DNA form, the CDR3 reads TGCGCCAGCAGCTTGCCGGGAAAGCAGGATTCACCCCTCCACTTT. Protein: CASSLPGKQDSPLHF.

The genes are TRBV6-5 and TRBJ2-7, with 8 bases identical to TRBD2. The ends lost 9 bases at V and 4 bases at J; junction bases unmatched: 11. The length of the CDR3 is 14 residues. CDR1 and CDR2 from the germline V gene are MNHEY and SVGAGI. The CDR3 sequence is CASHPGLGMYEQYF. CDR3 coding DNA: TGTGCCAGTCACCCGGGACTAGGGATGTACGAGCAGTACTTC.

This clone showed up just once. The gene calls are TRBV19 and TRBJ2-7; maybe TRBD1 (6 bases). Trimming left V 10 bases short and J 4 bases short, with 14 bases between. Germline-derived CDR1 and CDR2 are LNHDA and SQIVND (reference sequence). This CDR3 is 12 amino acids long. CDR3 residues: CATRGRGYEQYV. In DNA form, the CDR3 reads TGTGCCACCAGGGGTAGAGGGTACGAGCAGTACGTC.

The chain carries TRBV29-1 and TRBJ2-1, with a tentative D call TRBD1 (5 bases). The CDR3 is 13 amino acids. Looked up from germline, CDR1 is SQVTM and CDR2 is ANQGSEA. The V end lost 7 bases, the J end lost 3 bases, and 13 bases lay between the germline ends. DNA of the CDR3: TGCAGCGCCCTAGAAGGGGACTACAATGAGCAGTTCTTC. Residues: CSALEGDYNEQFF.

The CDR3 spells CASSQPDRGPGGTEAFF. CDR3 DNA: TGTGCCAGCAGCCAACCTGACAGGGGCCCTGGGGGCACTGAAGCTTTCTTT. The rearrangement links TRBV3-1 (or the pseudogene TRBV3-2) to TRBJ1-1, with 8 positions matching TRBD1. CDR1 is LGHDT and CDR2 is YNNKEL in the germline V gene (reference sequence). The V segment lost 2 bases and the J segment 4 bases; nucleotides outside the gene matches: 12. The CDR3 is 17 amino acids.

V gene TRBV6-5 combines with J gene TRBJ2-5, with 7 bases matching TRBD2. The CDR3 has 15 residues. The germline gives CDR1 MNHEY, CDR2 SVGAGI. The J segment lost 2 bases and the V segment lost 6 bases, leaving 9 bases of the junction unmatched. The chain's CDR3 is CASSNNPGLQETQYF. CDR3 nucleotide sequence: TGTGCCAGCAGCAATAATCCGGGACTACAAGAGACCCAGTACTTC.

The chain employs TRBV6-4 and TRBJ1-5, with D unclear. The germline CDR1 and CDR2 sequences are MRHNA and SNTAGT. This CDR3 has 14 residues. V dropped 6 bases and J dropped 4 bases, with 13 bases sitting between them. The CDR3 DNA follows: TGTGCCAGCAGACCAGAGGACGGGAATCAGCCCCAGCATTTT. Translation: CASRPEDGNQPQHF.

The rearrangement links TRBV19 to TRBJ1-1; possibly TRBD1 for D (5 bases). This CDR3 is built from 15 residues. The germline CDR1 and CDR2 sequences are LNHDA and SQIVND (reference sequence). The ends were cut back, 10 bases at V and 2 bases at J, with 20 bases in the middle. The CDR3 sequence is CATRSQGAHNTEAFF. CDR3 nucleotides: TGTGCCACTAGATCACAAGGGGCGCATAACACTGAAGCTTTCTTT.

The chain recombines TRBV28 with TRBJ2-7, with 10 bases lining up with TRBD1. Germline loops: CDR1 MDHEN, CDR2 SYDVKM. J lost 7 bases, V lost 1 base, and 10 bases had no gene match. The CDR3 extends over 16 amino acids. CDR3 in amino acids: CASSLSPGTGAGEQYV. In nucleotides, the CDR3 is TGTGCCAGCAGTTTATCCCCTGGGACAGGGGCGGGGGAGCAGTACGTC.

The V and J genes are TRBV30 and TRBJ1-2; maybe TRBD1 (6 bases). Trimming took 3 bases from V and 2 from J, leaving 19 bases between them. The CDR3 has 16 residues. Germline CDR1 GTSNPN, CDR2 SVGIG (reference sequence). The CDR3 protein is CAWSVTGTRGNYGYTF. The DNA for the CDR3 is TGTGCCTGGAGCGTCACCGGGACCAGGGGCAACTATGGCTACACCTTC.

The V and J genes are TRBV30 and TRBJ1-6; D may be TRBD1 (5 bases). CDR1 is GTSNPN and CDR2 is SVGIG in the germline V gene (reference sequence). Deletions cut 5 bases from V and 7 bases from J, with 12 bases between. This CDR3 region has 13 residues. CDR3: CAWALTANSPLHF. The CDR3 DNA follows: TGTGCCTGGGCATTGACAGCGAATTCACCCCTCCACTTT.

The rearrangement links TRBV4-1 to TRBJ1-1; D remains ambiguous. V was shortened by 2 bases and J by 3 bases, with 13 bases between the two germline ends. Germline assignment: CDR1 MGHRA and CDR2 YSYEKL. The CDR3 is 15 residues long. CDR3 protein: CASSQRTGIDTEAFF. In DNA, the CDR3 is TGCGCCAGCAGCCAAAGGACCGGGATAGACACTGAAGCTTTCTTT.

The rearrangement links TRBV6-5 to TRBJ2-3; possible D gene TRBD2, 7 bases. Germline V gene data show CDR1 as MNHEY and CDR2 as SVGAGI. This CDR3 region has 13 residues. The CDR3 DNA follows: TGTGCAACCGCAGGGGAGGGCGCAGATACGCAGTATTTT. It is translated as CATAGEGADTQYF.

The chain combines TRBV9 with TRBJ1-2; maybe TRBD1 (6 bases). This CDR3 is built from 16 residues. Trimming removed 0 bases at V and 8 bases at J, with 20 bases between. Germline lookup yields CDR1 SGDLS and CDR2 YYNGEE. The CDR3 DNA reads TGTGCCAGCAGCGTAGCAGTAAGGGGGGACATGAGCGGCTACACCTTC. This encodes CASSVAVRGDMSGYTF.

The chain combines TRBV2 with TRBJ1-1; D gene unclear. The V end lost 9 bases, the J end lost 2 bases, and 7 bases lay between the germline ends. Germline V lookup: CDR1 SNHLY, CDR2 FYNNEI. This CDR3 comprises 11 residues. The CDR3: CASQVNTEAFF. CDR3 DNA sequence: TGTGCCAGTCAGGTAAACACTGAAGCTTTCTTT.

This clone was observed a handful of times. This rearrangement joins TRBV5-6 to TRBJ2-3; D remains unclear. The germline V gene encodes CDR1 SGHDT and CDR2 YYEEEE. V lost 3 bases, J lost 2 bases, and 7 bases lay in between. CDR3 length: 13 residues. The DNA of the CDR3 is TGTGCCAGCAGCTCCGGGCCCACAGATACGCAGTATTTT. Translation: CASSSGPTDTQYF.

This clone was seen a single time. The chain carries TRBV5-4 and TRBJ1-2; a weak D match, TRBD1 (6 bases). Germline CDR1 and CDR2: SGHNT and YYREEE (reference sequence). The V and J ends lost 4 bases and 1 base respectively, with 14 bases between them. This CDR3 has 15 amino acids. The CDR3 DNA sequence: TGTGCCAGCAGCCCTACCCGACAGGTTAACTATGGCTACACCTTC. This gives the protein CASSPTRQVNYGYTF.

As concerns this clone: Other nucleotide sequences in the sample specify the same CDR3. The CDR3 protein is CASSLAGSQETQYF. The DNA for the CDR3 is TGTGCCAGCAGCTTAGCAGGCTCCCAAGAGACCCAGTACTTC. The gene calls are TRBV7-2 and TRBJ2-5; no reliable D call. The CDR3 sequence is 14 residues long. Germline lookup yields CDR1 SGHTA and CDR2 FQGNSA. V lost 0 bases and J 1 base, leaving 6 bases between the germline ends.

V usage is TRBV6-6 and J usage is TRBJ1-5, with 10 nucleotides matching TRBD1. V gave up 6 bases and J gave up 2 bases; unmatched junction bases: 7. Germline lookup yields CDR1 MNHNY and CDR2 SVGAGI (reference sequence). This CDR3 has 16 residues. Written as DNA, the CDR3 is TGTGCCAGCAGCCGATCCGGGACAGGGGGCAATCAGCCCCAGCATTTT. This codes for CASSRSGTGGNQPQHF.

This clone was recorded once. CDR3 residues: CASSQAPGRGSYNEQFF. CDR3 DNA sequence: TGTGCCAGCAGCCAAGCTCCCGGGAGGGGCTCCTACAATGAGCAGTTCTTC. The V call is TRBV3-1 (or the pseudogene TRBV3-2), the J call TRBJ2-1; 8 nucleotides match TRBD2. Germline values: CDR1 LGHDT, CDR2 YNNKEL (reference sequence). The CDR3 runs 17 residues. V lost 1 base and J lost 0; bases outside the gene matches: 5.

V gene TRBV7-3 combines with J gene TRBJ2-2; 11 positions agree with TRBD1. J was trimmed by 4 bases and V by 5 bases; bases with no gene match: 9. Germline CDR1 and CDR2: SGHTA and FQGTGA. The length of the CDR3 is 17 residues. CDR3: CASSPNGQGAGTGELFF. The CDR3 bases are TGTGCCAGCAGCCCTAATGGACAGGGGGCCGGCACCGGGGAGCTGTTTTTT.

The table lists this clone with a count of one. The chain carries TRBV29-1 and TRBJ2-6; D uncertain. The germline gives CDR1 SQVTM, CDR2 ANQGSEA. The length of the CDR3 is 12 residues. The V end was cut by 8 bases, the J end by 3 bases, with 8 bases between. CDR3 protein: CSIRGGANVLTF. The CDR3, as DNA: TGCAGCATCCGAGGTGGGGCCAACGTCCTGACTTTC.

This chain joins TRBV7-8 and TRBJ1-6; TRBD1 is a possible D gene (5 bases). The CDR3 has 16 residues. The V gene lost 1 base and the J gene lost 5 bases, with 12 bases spanning the gap. CDR1 SGHVS and CDR2 FQNEAQ come from the germline V gene. CDR3 in amino acids: CASSLDGALNNSPLHF. For the CDR3, the DNA is TGTGCCAGCAGCTTAGATGGGGCGTTAAATAATTCACCCCTCCACTTT.

The CDR3 nucleotides are TGTGCCAGCAGCCCTTCGGGCGGTGGGTCACCCCTCCACTTT. The encoded protein is CASSPSGGGSPLHF. The chain recombines TRBV7-9 with TRBJ1-6; D ambiguous. This CDR3 has 14 residues. Germline V CDR1 and CDR2: SEHNR, FQNEAQ (reference sequence). With 5 bases removed from V and 10 bases from J, the gap between germline ends came to 15 bases. The variable domain in full, completed from reference TRBV7-9 and TRBJ1-6, reads DTGVSQNPRHKITKRGQNVTFRCDPISEHNRLYWYRQTLGQGPEFLTYFQNEAQLEKSRLLSDRFSAERPKGSFSTLEIQRTEQGDSAMYLCASSPSGGGSPLHFGNGTRLTVT.

The rearrangement links TRBV7-2 to TRBJ2-2, with a tentative D call TRBD2 (5 bases). There are 15 residues in the CDR3. V was pared by 5 bases and J by 3 bases, with 13 bases between. The germline gives CDR1 SGHTA, CDR2 FQGNSA. The CDR3 region is CASSLWADYTGELFF. CDR3 in DNA: TGTGCCAGCAGCCTCTGGGCGGACTACACCGGGGAGCTGTTTTTT.

DNA for the CDR3: TGCGCCAGCAGCCAAGCTGCCGTAGTTAGCGGCGCAGATACGCAGTATTTT. It specifies CASSQAAVVSGADTQYF. V and J are TRBV4-1 and TRBJ2-3; the D gene is possibly TRBD2 (6 bases). CDR1 is MGHRA, CDR2 YSYEKL, per germline. The CDR3 has 17 residues. Trimming shortened V by 1 base and J by 4 bases, and 18 bases separated the two germline ends.

The rearrangement uses TRBV5-1 and TRBJ2-3, with TRBD2 matching over 12 bases. V was clipped by 6 bases and J by 4 bases; unmatched bases: 6. CDR3 size: 15 residues. Germline loops: CDR1 SGHRS, CDR2 YFSETQ. The CDR3 here is CASTLAGGNADTQYF. The DNA of the CDR3 is TGCGCCAGCACCCTAGCGGGAGGGAACGCAGATACGCAGTATTTT.

The rearrangement links TRBV30 to TRBJ2-5; D call uncertain. Germline assignment: CDR1 GTSNPN and CDR2 SVGIG (reference sequence). Trimming pared 4 bases from V and 4 bases from J, leaving 10 bases between. This CDR3 has 12 residues. CDR3 nucleotides: TGTGCCTGGACTCCCTCCGGAGAGACCCAGTACTTC. Its protein is CAWTPSGETQYF.